Listed below are T cell receptor beta chains from one sample, sequenced in a study of T cell changes during pregnancy in multiple sclerosis. Repertoires were generated with immunoSEQ multiplex PCR, while TCRdb's copy carries only in-frame clones and drops some. The sample holds roughly 69,000 clones, more than 85% seen once. Sequenced material: peripheral blood, taken in the second trimester of pregnancy. The receptor source for this set is a female donor with multiple sclerosis, enrolled in a pregnancy study. Both conserved end residues are part of each CDR3. A D gene is named only where the DNA matches it firmly.

j_call: TRBJ1-2; d_call: .; v_call: TRBV27; cdr3_aa: CASSLSRSGVGIYGYTF; cdr3_nt: TGTGCCAGCAGTTTATCTCGCTCAGGCGTAGGAATATATGGCTACACCTTC
j_call: TRBJ1-5; d_call: TRBD1; v_call: TRBV6-5; cdr3_aa: CASRLDRGQPQHF; cdr3_nt: TGTGCCAGCAGACTGGACAGGGGACAGCCCCAGCATTTT
j_call: TRBJ2-7; d_call: TRBD1; v_call: TRBV7-9; cdr3_aa: CASSPLGTLTGTGLYEQYF; cdr3_nt: TGTGCCAGCAGCCCCTTAGGGACCCTAACCGGGACAGGGTTATACGAGCAGTACTTC
j_call: TRBJ1-2; d_call: .; v_call: TRBV6-5; cdr3_aa: CASMNSRAYGYTF; cdr3_nt: TGTGCCAGCATGAACAGCCGAGCCTATGGCTACACCTTC
j_call: TRBJ2-1; d_call: .; v_call: TRBV30; cdr3_aa: CAWSVRWEMIQFF; cdr3_nt: TGTGCCTGGAGTGTTCGGTGGGAGATGATACAGTTCTTC
j_call: TRBJ2-7; d_call: TRBD1; v_call: TRBV13; cdr3_aa: CASSPEGQGEMEQYF; cdr3_nt: TGTGCCAGCAGCCCGGAAGGACAGGGGGAAATGGAGCAGTACTTC
j_call: TRBJ2-3; d_call: .; v_call: TRBV2; cdr3_aa: CASGPLTRPDTQYF; cdr3_nt: TGTGCCAGCGGGCCGCTAACTCGGCCGGATACGCAGTATTTT
j_call: TRBJ2-5; d_call: TRBD1; v_call: TRBV6-6; cdr3_aa: CASSRGTGQETQYF; cdr3_nt: TGTGCCAGCAGTCGAGGGACAGGGCAAGAGACCCAGTACTTC
j_call: TRBJ2-5; d_call: TRBD1; v_call: TRBV19; cdr3_aa: CASKVRGLQETQYF; cdr3_nt: TGTGCCAGTAAAGTCAGGGGGCTTCAAGAGACCCAGTACTTC
j_call: TRBJ2-2; d_call: TRBD1; v_call: TRBV6-5; cdr3_aa: CASSYSTGGTGELFF; cdr3_nt: TGTGCCAGCAGTTACTCGACAGGGGGCACCGGGGAGCTGTTTTTT
j_call: TRBJ1-5; d_call: TRBD1; v_call: TRBV27; cdr3_aa: CATSDRVGSQPQHF; cdr3_nt: TGTGCCACCTCGGACAGGGTAGGAAGTCAGCCCCAGCATTTT
j_call: TRBJ2-2; d_call: TRBD2; v_call: TRBV7-2; cdr3_aa: CASSLGLPPNTGELFF; cdr3_nt: TGTGCCAGCAGCTTGGGACTACCGCCGAACACCGGGGAGCTGTTTTTT
j_call: TRBJ1-4; d_call: TRBD1; v_call: TRBV18; cdr3_aa: CASSGQGANEKLFF; cdr3_nt: TGTGCCAGCTCGGGACAGGGGGCGAATGAAAAACTGTTTTTT
j_call: TRBJ1-1; d_call: .; v_call: TRBV29-1; cdr3_aa: CSVGGLNTEAFF; cdr3_nt: TGCAGCGTCGGGGGGCTGAACACTGAAGCTTTCTTT
j_call: TRBJ2-5; d_call: .; v_call: TRBV5-5; cdr3_aa: CASSLRPGTRVEETQYF; cdr3_nt: TGTGCCAGCAGCCTCAGGCCCGGGACAAGAGTTGAGGAGACCCAGTACTTC
j_call: TRBJ1-5; d_call: TRBD1; v_call: TRBV7-2; cdr3_aa: CASSRDSDQPQHF; cdr3_nt: TGTGCCAGCAGCCGGGACAGCGATCAGCCCCAGCATTTT
j_call: TRBJ2-7; d_call: TRBD2; v_call: TRBV6-5; cdr3_aa: CASRASGRYEQYF; cdr3_nt: TGTGCCAGCAGGGCTAGCGGGCGCTACGAGCAGTACTTC
j_call: TRBJ2-4; d_call: .; v_call: TRBV30; cdr3_aa: CACHRGTMAKNIQYF; cdr3_nt: TGTGCCTGCCACAGGGGGACTATGGCCAAAAACATTCAGTACTTC
j_call: TRBJ2-1; d_call: .; v_call: TRBV12-1; cdr3_aa: CASSALVPGRNEQFF; cdr3_nt: TGTGCCAGCAGCGCTCTGGTCCCCGGGAGGAATGAGCAGTTCTTC
j_call: TRBJ2-3; d_call: TRBD2; v_call: TRBV7-2; cdr3_aa: CASRRGLAGSTDTQYF; cdr3_nt: TGTGCCAGCAGGCGTGGACTAGCGGGGTCCACAGATACGCAGTATTTT
j_call: TRBJ2-3; d_call: .; v_call: TRBV6-6; cdr3_aa: CASRERGTDTQYF; cdr3_nt: TGTGCCAGCAGAGAACGGGGGACAGATACGCAGTATTTT
j_call: TRBJ2-7; d_call: TRBD2; v_call: TRBV13; cdr3_aa: CATGGAPPYEQYF; cdr3_nt: TGTGCCACGGGGGGAGCCCCACCTTACGAGCAGTACTTC
j_call: TRBJ1-3; d_call: TRBD1; v_call: TRBV11-2; cdr3_aa: CASSWAGTAGNTIYF; cdr3_nt: TGTGCCAGCAGCTGGGCCGGGACAGCTGGAAACACCATATATTTT
j_call: TRBJ2-4; d_call: TRBD1; v_call: TRBV7-9; cdr3_aa: CASSLSSQGAGAKNIQYF; cdr3_nt: TGTGCCAGCAGCTTAAGTTCGCAGGGGGCCGGGGCCAAAAACATTCAGTACTTC
j_call: TRBJ1-3; d_call: .; v_call: TRBV9; cdr3_aa: CASSDSLGDYSGNTIYF; cdr3_nt: TGTGCCAGCAGCGACTCCTTGGGGGACTACTCTGGAAACACCATATATTTT
j_call: TRBJ2-1; d_call: .; v_call: TRBV6-5; cdr3_aa: CALLGNNEQFF; cdr3_nt: TGTGCCCTTCTAGGAAACAATGAGCAGTTCTTC
j_call: TRBJ1-5; d_call: .; v_call: TRBV6-5; cdr3_aa: CASTPGQGGGPQHF; cdr3_nt: TGTGCCAGCACCCCCGGGCAGGGCGGCGGGCCCCAGCATTTT
j_call: TRBJ2-5; d_call: .; v_call: TRBV11-3; cdr3_aa: CASSLGSGRETQYF; cdr3_nt: TGTGCCAGCAGCTTAGGGTCAGGGAGGGAGACCCAGTACTTC